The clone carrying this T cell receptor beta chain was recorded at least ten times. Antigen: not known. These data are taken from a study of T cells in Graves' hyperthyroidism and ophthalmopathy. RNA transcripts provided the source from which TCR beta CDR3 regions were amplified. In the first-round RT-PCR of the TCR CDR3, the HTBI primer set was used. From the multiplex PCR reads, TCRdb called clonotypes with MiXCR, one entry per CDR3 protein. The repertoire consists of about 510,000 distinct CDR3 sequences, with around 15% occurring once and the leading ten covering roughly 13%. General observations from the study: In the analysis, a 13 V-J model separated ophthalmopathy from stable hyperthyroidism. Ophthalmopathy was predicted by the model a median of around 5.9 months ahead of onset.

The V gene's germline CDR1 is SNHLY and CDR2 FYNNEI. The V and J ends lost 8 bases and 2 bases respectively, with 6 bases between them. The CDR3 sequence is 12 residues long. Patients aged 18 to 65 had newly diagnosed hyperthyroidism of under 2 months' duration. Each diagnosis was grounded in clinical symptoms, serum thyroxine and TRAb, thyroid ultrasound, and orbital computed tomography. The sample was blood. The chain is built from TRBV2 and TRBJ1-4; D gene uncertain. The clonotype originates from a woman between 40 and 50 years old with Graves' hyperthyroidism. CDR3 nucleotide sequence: TGTGCCAGCTGGGCGACTAATGAAAAACTGTTTTTT. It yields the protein CASWATNEKLFF.